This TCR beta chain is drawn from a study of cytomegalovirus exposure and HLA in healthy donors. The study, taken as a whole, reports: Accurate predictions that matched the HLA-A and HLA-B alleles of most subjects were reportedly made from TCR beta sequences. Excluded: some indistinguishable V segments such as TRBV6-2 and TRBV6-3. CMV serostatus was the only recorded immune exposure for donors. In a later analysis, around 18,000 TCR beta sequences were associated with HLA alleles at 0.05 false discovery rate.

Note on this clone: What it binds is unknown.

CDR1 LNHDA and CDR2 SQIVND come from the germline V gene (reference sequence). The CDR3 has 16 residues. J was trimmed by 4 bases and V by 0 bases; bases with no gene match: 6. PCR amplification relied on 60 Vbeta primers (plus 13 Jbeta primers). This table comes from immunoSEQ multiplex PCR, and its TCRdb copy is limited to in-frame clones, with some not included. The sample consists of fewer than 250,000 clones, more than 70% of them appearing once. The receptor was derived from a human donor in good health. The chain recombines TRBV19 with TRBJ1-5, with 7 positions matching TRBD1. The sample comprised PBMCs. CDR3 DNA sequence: TGTGCCAGTAGTATAGATCAAGAGACAGGGAATCAGCCCCAGCATTTT. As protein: CASSIDQETGNQPQHF.